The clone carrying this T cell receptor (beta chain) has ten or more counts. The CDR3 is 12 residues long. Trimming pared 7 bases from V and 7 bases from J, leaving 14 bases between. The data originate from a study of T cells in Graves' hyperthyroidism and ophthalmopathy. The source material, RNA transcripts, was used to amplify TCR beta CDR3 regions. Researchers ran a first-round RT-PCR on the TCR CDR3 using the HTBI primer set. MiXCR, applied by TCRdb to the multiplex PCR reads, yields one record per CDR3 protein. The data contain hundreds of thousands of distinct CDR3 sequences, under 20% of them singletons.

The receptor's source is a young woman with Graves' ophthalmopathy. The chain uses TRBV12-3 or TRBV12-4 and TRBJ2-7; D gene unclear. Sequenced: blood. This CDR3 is CASTDGPAEQYF. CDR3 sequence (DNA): TGTGCCAGCACCGACGGTCCGGCGGAGCAGTACTTC.